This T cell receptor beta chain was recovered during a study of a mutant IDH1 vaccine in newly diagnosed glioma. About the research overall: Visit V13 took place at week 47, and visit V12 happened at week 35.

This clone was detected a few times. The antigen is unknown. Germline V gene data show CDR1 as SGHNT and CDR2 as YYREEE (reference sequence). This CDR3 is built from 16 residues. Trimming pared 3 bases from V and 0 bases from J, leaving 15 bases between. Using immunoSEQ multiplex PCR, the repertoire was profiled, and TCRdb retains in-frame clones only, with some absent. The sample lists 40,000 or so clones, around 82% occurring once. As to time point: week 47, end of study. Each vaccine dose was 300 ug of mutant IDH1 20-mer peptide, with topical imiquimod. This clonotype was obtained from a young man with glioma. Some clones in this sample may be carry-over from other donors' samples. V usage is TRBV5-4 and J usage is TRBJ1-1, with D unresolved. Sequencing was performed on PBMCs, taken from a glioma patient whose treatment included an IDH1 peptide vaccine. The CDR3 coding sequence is TGTGCCAGCAGCTCAGCTTCCGGACTGATGAACACTGAAGCTTTCTTT. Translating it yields CASSSASGLMNTEAFF.